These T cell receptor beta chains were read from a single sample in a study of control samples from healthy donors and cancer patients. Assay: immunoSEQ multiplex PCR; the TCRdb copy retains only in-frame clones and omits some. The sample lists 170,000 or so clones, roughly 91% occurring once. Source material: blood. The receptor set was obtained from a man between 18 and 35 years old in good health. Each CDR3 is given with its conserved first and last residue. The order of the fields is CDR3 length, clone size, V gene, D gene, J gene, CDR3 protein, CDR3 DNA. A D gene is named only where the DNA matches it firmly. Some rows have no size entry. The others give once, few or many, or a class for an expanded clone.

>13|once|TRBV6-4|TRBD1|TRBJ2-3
CASRRTGSDTQYF
TGTGCCAGCAGGAGGACAGGGTCAGATACGCAGTATTTT
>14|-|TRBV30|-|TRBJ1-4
CAWSMGDLNEKLFF
TGTGCCTGGAGTATGGGGGATCTTAATGAAAAACTGTTTTTT
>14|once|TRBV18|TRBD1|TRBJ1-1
CASSGTGINTEAFF
TGTGCCAGCTCCGGGACAGGGATAAACACTGAAGCTTTCTTT
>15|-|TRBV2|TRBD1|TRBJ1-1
CASEPGQKMNTEAFF
TGTGCCAGCGAGCCGGGACAGAAGATGAACACTGAAGCTTTCTTT
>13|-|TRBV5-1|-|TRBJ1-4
CASSLKGDEKLFF
TGCGCCAGCAGCCTTAAGGGGGATGAAAAACTGTTTTTT
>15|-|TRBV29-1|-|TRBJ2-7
CSVEGTGSTVYGQYF
TGCAGCGTTGAAGGGACTGGATCTACTGTTTACGGGCAGTACTTC
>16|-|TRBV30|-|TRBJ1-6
CAWRGRGASYNSPLHF
TGTGCCTGGAGGGGCCGGGGCGCCTCCTATAATTCACCCCTCCACTTT
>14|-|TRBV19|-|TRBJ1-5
CASSIVVINQPQHF
TGTGCCAGTAGTATTGTCGTGATCAATCAGCCCCAGCATTTT
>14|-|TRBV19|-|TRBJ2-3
CASRKQGPTDTQYF
TGTGCCAGTAGAAAACAGGGCCCCACAGATACGCAGTATTTT
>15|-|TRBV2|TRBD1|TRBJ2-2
CASSIRTGGTGELFF
TGTGCCAGCAGTATCCGGACAGGGGGAACCGGGGAGCTGTTTTTT
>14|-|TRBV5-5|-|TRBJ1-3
CASSRELSGNTIYF
TGTGCCAGCAGCCGAGAGTTGTCTGGAAACACCATATATTTT
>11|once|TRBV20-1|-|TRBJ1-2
CSARARGGYTF
TGCAGTGCTAGGGCGCGGGGTGGCTACACCTTC
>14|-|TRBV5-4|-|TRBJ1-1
CASRVGGLNTEAFF
TGTGCCAGCAGGGTAGGGGGGTTGAACACTGAAGCTTTCTTT
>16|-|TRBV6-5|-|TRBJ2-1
CASSNWVPRSPSEQFF
TGTGCCAGCAGTAACTGGGTTCCTCGATCCCCCAGCGAGCAGTTCTTC
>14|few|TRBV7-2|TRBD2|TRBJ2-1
CASSFKRGVNEQFF
TGTGCCAGCAGCTTTAAGCGGGGGGTAAATGAGCAGTTCTTC
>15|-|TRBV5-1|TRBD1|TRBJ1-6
CASSLEGQGNSPLHF
TGCGCCAGCAGCTTGGAGGGACAGGGGAATTCACCCCTCCACTTT
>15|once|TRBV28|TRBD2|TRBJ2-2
CASSLAGGFTGELFF
TGTGCCAGCAGTTTAGCGGGGGGATTCACCGGGGAGCTGTTTTTT
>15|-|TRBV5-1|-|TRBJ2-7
CASSPGTESSYEQYF
TGCGCCAGCAGCCCAGGGACGGAAAGCTCCTACGAGCAGTACTTC
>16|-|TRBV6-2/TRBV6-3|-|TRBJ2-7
CASSYSLGHLTDEQYF
TGTGCCAGCAGTTACTCTTTGGGGCATCTCACCGACGAGCAGTACTTC
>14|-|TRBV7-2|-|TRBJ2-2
CASSLRANTGELFF
TGTGCCAGCAGCTTAAGGGCGAACACCGGGGAGCTGTTTTTT
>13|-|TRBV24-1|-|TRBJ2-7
CATSSTDSYEQYF
TGTGCCACCAGTTCAACGGACTCCTACGAGCAGTACTTC
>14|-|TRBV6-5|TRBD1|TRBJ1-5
CASSPGQGFQPQHF
TGTGCCAGCAGCCCCGGACAGGGGTTTCAGCCCCAGCATTTT
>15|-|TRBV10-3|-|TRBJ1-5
CAIREAGLGNQPQHF
TGTGCCATCAGGGAGGCGGGGCTGGGCAATCAGCCCCAGCATTTT
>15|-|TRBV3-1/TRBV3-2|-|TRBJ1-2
CASSQDRGGGYGYTF
TGTGCCAGCAGCCAAGACAGGGGTGGGGGCTATGGCTACACCTTC
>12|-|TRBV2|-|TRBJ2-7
CASRGSVYEQYF
TGTGCCAGCAGGGGCAGTGTCTACGAGCAGTACTTC
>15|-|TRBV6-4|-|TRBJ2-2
CASSDRRENTGELFF
TGTGCCAGCAGTGATAGAAGAGAGAACACCGGGGAGCTGTTTTTT
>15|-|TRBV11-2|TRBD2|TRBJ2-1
CASSLWTSGGANQFF
TGTGCCAGCAGCCTCTGGACTAGCGGGGGGGCCAATCAGTTCTTC
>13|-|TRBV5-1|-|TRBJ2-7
CASSLGQIYEQYF
TGCGCCAGCAGCTTGGGGCAGATCTACGAGCAGTACTTC
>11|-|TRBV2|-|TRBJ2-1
CASSLGRRQFF
TGTGCCAGCAGCCTCGGCCGCAGGCAGTTCTTC
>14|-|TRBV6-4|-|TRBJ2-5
CASSDESFQETQYF
TGTGCCAGCAGTGACGAAAGCTTCCAAGAGACCCAGTACTTC
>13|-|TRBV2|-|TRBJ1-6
CASSGGFNSPLHF
TGTGCCAGCAGTGGGGGGTTTAATTCACCCCTCCACTTT
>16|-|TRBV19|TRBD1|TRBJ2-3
CASSVTGGAGTDTQYF
TGTGCCAGTAGTGTAACAGGGGGCGCGGGCACAGATACGCAGTATTTT
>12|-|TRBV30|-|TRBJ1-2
CAWTTAAYGYTF
TGTGCCTGGACTACAGCCGCTTATGGCTACACCTTC
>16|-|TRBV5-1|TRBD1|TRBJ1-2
CASSLGTGGFHYGYTF
TGCGCCAGCAGCTTGGGGACAGGGGGATTTCACTATGGCTACACCTTC
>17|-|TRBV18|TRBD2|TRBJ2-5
CASSPLGLAGGKETQYF
TGTGCCAGCTCACCACTAGGACTAGCGGGCGGGAAAGAGACCCAGTACTTC